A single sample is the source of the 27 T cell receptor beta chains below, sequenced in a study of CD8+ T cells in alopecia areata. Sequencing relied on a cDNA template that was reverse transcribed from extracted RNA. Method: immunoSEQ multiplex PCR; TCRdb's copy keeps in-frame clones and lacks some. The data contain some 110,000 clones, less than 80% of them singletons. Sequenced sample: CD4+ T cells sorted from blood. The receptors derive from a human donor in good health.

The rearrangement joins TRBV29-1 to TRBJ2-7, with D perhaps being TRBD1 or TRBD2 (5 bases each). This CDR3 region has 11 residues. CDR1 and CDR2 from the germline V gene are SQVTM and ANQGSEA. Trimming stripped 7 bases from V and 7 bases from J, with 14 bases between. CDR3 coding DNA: TGCAGCGCCGTGACCGGGGCTGAGCAGTACTTC. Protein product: CSAVTGAEQYF.

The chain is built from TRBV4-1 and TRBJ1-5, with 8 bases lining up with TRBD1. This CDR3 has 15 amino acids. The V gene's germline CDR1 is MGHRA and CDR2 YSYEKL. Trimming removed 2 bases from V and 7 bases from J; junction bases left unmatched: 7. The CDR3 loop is CASSQTPDRGQPQHF. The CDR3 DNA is TGCGCCAGCAGCCAAACCCCCGACAGGGGACAGCCCCAGCATTTT.

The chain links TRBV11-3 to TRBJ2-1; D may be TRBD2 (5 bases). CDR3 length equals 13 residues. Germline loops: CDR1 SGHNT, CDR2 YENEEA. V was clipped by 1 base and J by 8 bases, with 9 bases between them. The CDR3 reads CASSLGWGDEQFF. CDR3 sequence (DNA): TGTGCCAGCAGCTTAGGCTGGGGAGATGAGCAGTTCTTC. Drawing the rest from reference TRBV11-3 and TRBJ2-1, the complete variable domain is EAGVVQSPRYKIIEKKQPVAFWCNPISGHNTLYWYLQNLGQGPELLIRYENEEAVDDSQLPKDRFSAERLKGVDSTLKIQPAELGDSAVYLCASSLGWGDEQFFGPGTRLTVL.

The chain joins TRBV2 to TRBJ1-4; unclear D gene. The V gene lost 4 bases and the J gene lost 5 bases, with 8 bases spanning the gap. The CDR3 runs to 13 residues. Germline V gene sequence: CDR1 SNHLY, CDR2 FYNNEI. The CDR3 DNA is TGTGCCAGCAGTGGCCAGGTGAATGAAAAACTGTTTTTT. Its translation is CASSGQVNEKLFF.

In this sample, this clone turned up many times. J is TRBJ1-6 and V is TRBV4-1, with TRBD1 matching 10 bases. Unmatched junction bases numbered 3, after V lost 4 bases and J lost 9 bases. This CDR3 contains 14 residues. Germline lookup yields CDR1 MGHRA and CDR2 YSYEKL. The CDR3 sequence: CASSLDRGISPLHF. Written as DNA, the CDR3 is TGCGCCAGCAGCCTGGACAGGGGGATTTCACCCCTCCACTTT.

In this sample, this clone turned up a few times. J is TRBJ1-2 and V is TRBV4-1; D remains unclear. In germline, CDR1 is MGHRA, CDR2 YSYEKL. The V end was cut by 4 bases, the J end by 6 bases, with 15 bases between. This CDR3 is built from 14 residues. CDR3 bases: TGCGCCAGCAGCCCAACCAGCCGCAGCGATGGCTACACCTTC. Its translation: CASSPTSRSDGYTF.

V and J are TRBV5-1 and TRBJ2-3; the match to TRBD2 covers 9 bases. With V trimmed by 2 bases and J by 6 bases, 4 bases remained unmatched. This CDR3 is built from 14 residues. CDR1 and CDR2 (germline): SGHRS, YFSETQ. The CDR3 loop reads CASSFGLASDTQYF. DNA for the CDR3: TGCGCCAGCAGCTTCGGACTAGCGTCTGATACGCAGTATTTT. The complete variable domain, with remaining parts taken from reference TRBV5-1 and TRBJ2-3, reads KAGVTQTPRYLIKTRGQQVTLSCSPISGHRSVSWYQQTPGQGLQFLFEYFSETQRNKGNFPGRFSGRQFSNSRSEMNVSTLELGDSALYLCASSFGLASDTQYFGPGTRLTVL.

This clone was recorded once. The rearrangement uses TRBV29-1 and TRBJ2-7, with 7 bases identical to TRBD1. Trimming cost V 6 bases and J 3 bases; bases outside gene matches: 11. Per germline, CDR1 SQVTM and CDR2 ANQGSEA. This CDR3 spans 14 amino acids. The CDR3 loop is CSVPGQTGDYEQYF. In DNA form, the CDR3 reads TGCAGCGTCCCCGGACAAACAGGGGACTACGAGCAGTACTTC.

CDR3 protein: CASRPGQGVGETQYF. CDR3 DNA sequence: TGCGCCAGCAGGCCTGGACAGGGTGTTGGAGAGACCCAGTACTTC. The chain links TRBV5-1 to TRBJ2-5, with 8 positions matching TRBD1. Per germline, CDR1 SGHRS and CDR2 YFSETQ. CDR3 length equals 15 residues. Losses at the gene ends were 5 bases for V and 4 bases for J; bases not matched to a gene: 10.

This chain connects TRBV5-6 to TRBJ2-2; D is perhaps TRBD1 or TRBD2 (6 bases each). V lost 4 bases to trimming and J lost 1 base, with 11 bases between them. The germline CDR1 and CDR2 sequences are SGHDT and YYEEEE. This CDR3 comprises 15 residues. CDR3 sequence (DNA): TGTGCCAGCAGCCGGGGGCAGGTGAACACCGGGGAGCTGTTTTTT. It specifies CASSRGQVNTGELFF.

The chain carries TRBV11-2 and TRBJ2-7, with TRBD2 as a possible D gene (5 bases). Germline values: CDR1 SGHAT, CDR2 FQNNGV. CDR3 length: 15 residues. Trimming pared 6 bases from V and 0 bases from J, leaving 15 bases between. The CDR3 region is CASRRVGQNSYEQYF. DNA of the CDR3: TGTGCCAGCAGGCGGGTGGGTCAGAACTCCTACGAGCAGTACTTC. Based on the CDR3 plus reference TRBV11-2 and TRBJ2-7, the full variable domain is EAGVAQSPRYKIIEKRQSVAFWCNPISGHATLYWYQQILGQGPKLLIQFQNNGVVDDSQLPKDRFSAERLKGVDSTLKIQPAKLEDSAVYLCASRRVGQNSYEQYFGPGTRLTVT.

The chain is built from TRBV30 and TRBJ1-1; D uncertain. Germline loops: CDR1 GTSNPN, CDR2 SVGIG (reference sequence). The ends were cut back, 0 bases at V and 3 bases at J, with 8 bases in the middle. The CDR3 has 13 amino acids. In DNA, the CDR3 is TGTGCCTGGAGTGTGTCGATGTACACTGAAGCTTTCTTT. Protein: CAWSVSMYTEAFF. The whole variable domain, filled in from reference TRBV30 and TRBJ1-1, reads SQTIHQWPATLVQPVGSPLSLECTVEGTSNPNLYWYRQAAGRGLQLLFYSVGIGQISSEVPQNLSASRPQDRQFILSSKKLLLSDSGFYLCAWSVSMYTEAFFGQGTRLTVV.

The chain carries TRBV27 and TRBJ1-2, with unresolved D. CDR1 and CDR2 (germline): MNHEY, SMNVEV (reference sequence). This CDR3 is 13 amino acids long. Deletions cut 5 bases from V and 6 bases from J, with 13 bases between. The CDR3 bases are TGTGCCAGCAGTCAAGGAGGTCTGGATGGCTACACCTTC. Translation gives CASSQGGLDGYTF.

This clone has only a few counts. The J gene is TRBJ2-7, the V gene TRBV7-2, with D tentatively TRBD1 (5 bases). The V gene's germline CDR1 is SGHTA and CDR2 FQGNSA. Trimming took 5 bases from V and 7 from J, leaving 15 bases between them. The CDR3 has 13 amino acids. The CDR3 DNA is TGTGCCAGCAGCCAGGGAATCCGACGTGAGCAGTACTTC. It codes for CASSQGIRREQYF.

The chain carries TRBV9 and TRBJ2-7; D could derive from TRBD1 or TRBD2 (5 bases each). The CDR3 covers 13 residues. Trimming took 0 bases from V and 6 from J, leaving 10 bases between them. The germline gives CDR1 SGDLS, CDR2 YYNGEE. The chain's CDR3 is CASSVVGESEQYF. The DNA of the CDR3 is TGTGCCAGCAGCGTAGTGGGGGAAAGCGAGCAGTACTTC.

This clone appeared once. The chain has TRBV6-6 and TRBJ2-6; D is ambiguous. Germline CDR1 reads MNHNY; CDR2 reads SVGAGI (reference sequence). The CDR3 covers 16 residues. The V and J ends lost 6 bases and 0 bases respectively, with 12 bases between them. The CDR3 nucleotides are TGTGCCAGCAGCATACTGGACGGCTCTGGGGCCAACGTCCTGACTTTC. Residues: CASSILDGSGANVLTF.

CDR3 in amino acids: CASSSYRGSGEQYF. The CDR3 region has the DNA TGTGCCAGCAGCTCTTATCGCGGGTCTGGCGAGCAGTACTTC. J is TRBJ2-7 and V is TRBV5-6, with D maybe TRBD2 (5 bases). This CDR3 comprises 14 residues. Germline assignment: CDR1 SGHDT and CDR2 YYEEEE. V lost 3 bases to trimming and J lost 6 bases, with 16 bases between them.

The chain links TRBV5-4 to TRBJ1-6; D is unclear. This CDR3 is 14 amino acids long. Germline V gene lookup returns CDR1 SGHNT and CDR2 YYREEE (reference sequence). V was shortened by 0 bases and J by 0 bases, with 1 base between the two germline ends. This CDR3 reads CASSLGSYNSPLHF. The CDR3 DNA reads TGTGCCAGCAGCTTGGGCTCCTATAATTCACCCCTCCACTTT.

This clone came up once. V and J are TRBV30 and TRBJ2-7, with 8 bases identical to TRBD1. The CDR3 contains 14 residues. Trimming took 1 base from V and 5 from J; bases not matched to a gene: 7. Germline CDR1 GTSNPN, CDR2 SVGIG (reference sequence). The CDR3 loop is CAWSAGTGRDEQYF. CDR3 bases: TGTGCCTGGAGTGCGGGGACAGGTCGTGACGAGCAGTACTTC.

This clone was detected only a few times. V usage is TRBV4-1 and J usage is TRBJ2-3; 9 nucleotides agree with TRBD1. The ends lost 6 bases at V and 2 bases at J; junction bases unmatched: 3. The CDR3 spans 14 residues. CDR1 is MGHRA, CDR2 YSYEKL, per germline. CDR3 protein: CASRRTGATDTQYF. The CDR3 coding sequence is TGCGCCAGCAGGCGGACAGGGGCCACAGATACGCAGTATTTT.

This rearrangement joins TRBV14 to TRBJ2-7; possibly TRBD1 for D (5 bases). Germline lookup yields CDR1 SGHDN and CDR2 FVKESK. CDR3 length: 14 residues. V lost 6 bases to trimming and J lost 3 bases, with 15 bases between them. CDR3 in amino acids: CASRSGTDSYEQYF. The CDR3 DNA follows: TGTGCCAGCAGGAGTGGAACCGACAGCTACGAGCAGTACTTC. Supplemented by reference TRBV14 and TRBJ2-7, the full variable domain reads EAGVTQFPSHSVIEKGQTVTLRCDPISGHDNLYWYRRVMGKEIKFLLHFVKESKQDESGMPNNRFLAERTGGTYSTLKVQPAELEDSGVYFCASRSGTDSYEQYFGPGTRLTVT.

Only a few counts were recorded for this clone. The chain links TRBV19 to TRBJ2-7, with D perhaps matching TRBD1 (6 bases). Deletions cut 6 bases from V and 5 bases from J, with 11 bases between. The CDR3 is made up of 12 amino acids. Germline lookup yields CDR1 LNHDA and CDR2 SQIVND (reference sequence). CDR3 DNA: TGTGCCAGTAGCGGACAGAGCCACGAGCAGTACTTC. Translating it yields CASSGQSHEQYF.

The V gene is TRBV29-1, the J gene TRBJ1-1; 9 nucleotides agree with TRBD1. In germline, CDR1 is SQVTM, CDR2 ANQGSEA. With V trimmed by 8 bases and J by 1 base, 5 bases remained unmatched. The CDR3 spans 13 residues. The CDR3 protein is CSSSDRGNTEAFF. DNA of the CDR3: TGCAGCTCATCGGACAGGGGGAACACTGAAGCTTTCTTT.

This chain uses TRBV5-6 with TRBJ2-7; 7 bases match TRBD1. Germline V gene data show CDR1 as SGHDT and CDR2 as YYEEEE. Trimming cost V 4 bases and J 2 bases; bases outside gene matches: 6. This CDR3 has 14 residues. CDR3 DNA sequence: TGTGCCAGCAGCACCGGGACAGCAACCTACGAGCAGTACTTC. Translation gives CASSTGTATYEQYF.

The CDR3 DNA sequence: TGTGCCAGCAGTGACCCTGGGGGATTATTCGCCTACGAGCAGTACTTC. Protein: CASSDPGGLFAYEQYF. The rearrangement uses TRBV2 and TRBJ2-7; the D call may be TRBD1 or TRBD2 (5 bases each). Germline V gene lookup returns CDR1 SNHLY and CDR2 FYNNEI. V lost 3 bases to trimming and J lost 2 bases, with 17 bases between them. This CDR3 contains 16 residues.

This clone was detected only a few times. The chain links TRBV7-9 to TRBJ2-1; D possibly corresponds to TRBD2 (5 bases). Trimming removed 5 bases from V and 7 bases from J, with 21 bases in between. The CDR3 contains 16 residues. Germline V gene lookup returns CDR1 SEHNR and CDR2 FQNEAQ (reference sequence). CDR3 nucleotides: TGTGCCAGCAGCCCCCCCCCGCGCTTAGGCGGGAATGAGCAGTTCTTC. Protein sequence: CASSPPPRLGGNEQFF.

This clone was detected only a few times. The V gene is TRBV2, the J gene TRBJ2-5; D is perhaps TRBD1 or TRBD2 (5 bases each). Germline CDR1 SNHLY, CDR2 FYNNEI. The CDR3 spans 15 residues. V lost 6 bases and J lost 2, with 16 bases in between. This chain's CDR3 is CASRPRDLPQETQYF. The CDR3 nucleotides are TGTGCCAGCAGACCCCGGGACCTACCTCAAGAGACCCAGTACTTC.